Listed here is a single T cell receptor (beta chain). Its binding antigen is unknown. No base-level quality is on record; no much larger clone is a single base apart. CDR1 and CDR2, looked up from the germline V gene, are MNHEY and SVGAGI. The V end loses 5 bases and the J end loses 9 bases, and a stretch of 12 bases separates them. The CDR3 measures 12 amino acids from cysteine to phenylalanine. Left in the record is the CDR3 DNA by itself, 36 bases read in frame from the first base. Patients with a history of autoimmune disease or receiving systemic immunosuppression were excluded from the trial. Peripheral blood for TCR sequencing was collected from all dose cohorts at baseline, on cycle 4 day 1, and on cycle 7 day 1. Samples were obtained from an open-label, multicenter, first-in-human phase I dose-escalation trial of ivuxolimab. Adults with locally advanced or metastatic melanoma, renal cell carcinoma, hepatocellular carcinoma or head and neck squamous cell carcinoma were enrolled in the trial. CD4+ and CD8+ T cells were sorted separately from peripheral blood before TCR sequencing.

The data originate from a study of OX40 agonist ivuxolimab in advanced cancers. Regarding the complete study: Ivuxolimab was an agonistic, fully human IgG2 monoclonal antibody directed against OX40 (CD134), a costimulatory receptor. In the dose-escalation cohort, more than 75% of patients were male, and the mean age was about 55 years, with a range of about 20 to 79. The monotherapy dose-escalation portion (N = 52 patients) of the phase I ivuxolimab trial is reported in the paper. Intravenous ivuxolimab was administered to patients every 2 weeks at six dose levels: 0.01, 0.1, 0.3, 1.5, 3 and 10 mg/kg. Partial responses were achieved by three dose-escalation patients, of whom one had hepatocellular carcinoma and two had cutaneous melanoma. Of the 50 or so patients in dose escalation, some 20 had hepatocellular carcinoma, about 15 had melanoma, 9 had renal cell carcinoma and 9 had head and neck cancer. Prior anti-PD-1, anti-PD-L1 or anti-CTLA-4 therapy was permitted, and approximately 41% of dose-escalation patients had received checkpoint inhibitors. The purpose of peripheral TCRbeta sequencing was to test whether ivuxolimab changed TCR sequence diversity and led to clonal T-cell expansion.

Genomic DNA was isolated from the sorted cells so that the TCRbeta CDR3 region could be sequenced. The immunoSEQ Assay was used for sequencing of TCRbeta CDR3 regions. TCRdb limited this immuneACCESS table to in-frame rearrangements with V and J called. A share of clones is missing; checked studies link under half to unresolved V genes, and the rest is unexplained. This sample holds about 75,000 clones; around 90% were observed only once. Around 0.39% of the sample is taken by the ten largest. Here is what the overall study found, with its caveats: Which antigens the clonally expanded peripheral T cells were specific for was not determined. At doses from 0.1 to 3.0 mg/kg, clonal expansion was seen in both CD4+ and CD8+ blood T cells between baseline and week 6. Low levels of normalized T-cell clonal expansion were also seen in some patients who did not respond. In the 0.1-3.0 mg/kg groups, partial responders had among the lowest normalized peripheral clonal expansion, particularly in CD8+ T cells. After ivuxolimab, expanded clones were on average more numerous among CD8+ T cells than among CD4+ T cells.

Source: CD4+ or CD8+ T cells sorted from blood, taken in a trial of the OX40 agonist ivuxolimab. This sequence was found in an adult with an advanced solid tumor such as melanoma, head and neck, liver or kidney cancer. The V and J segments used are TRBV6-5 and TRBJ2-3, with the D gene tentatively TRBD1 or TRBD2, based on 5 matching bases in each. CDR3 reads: CASSRDAYTQYF. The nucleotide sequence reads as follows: TGTGCCAGCAGTCGGGACGCCTACACGCAGTATTTT.